The clone carrying this TCR beta chain was seen at least ten times. Per germline, CDR1 SEHNR and CDR2 FQNEAQ (reference sequence). Trimming took off 5 bases at V and 3 bases at J, with 16 bases between the two ends. The CDR3 extends over 15 amino acids. These data originate in a study of T cell repertoires in cytomegalovirus infection. TCRdb redid the calling of the reads with MiXCR, one entry per CDR3 protein. The table has 200,000 to 250,000 distinct CDR3 sequences, 22% seen once; the top ten hold 15% to 20%. Input material: CD8+ T cells from PBMCs. The rearrangement uses TRBV7-9 and TRBJ1-1, with D unresolved. This TCR was sampled from a human donor in good health (CMV status not recorded). Some clones in this sample may be carry-over from other donors' samples. CDR3 sequence: CASSAPTGRYTEAFF. The DNA of the CDR3 is TGTGCCAGCAGCGCCCCGACTGGAAGATACACTGAAGCTTTCTTT.